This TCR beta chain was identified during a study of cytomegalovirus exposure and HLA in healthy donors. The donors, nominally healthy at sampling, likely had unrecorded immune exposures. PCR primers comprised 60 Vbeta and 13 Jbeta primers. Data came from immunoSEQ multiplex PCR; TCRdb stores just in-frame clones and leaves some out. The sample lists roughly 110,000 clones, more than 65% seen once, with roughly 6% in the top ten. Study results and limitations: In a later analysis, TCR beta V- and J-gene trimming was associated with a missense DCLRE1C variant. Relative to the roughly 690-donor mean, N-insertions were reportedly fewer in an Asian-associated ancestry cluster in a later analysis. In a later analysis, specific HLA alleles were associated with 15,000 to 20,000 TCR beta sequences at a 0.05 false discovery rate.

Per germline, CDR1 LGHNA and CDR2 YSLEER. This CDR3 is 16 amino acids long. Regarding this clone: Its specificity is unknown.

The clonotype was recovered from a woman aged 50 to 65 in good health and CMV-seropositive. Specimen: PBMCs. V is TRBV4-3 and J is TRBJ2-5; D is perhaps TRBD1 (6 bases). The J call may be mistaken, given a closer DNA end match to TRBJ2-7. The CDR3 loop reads CASSQGTVSLRNEQYF. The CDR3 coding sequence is TGCGCCAGCAGCCAAGGGACAGTCTCCCTAAGGAACGAGCAGTACTTC.